This T cell receptor (beta chain) came from a study of T cell responses to AZD1222 COVID-19 vaccine. CDR3 length: 16 amino acids. Germline CDR1 reads MNHEY; CDR2 reads SVGEGT. V was pared by 1 base and J by 0 bases, with 5 bases of the junction left unmatched. Measured with immunoSEQ multiplex PCR; TCRdb has only the in-frame clones, and not every one. The profile covers approximately 150,000 clones, with 88% appearing a single time and 4.5% to 5.5% taken by the ten largest. Comments on this clone: Its cognate antigen is unknown.

Whole-study results and caveats: Baseline serostatus was positive in only six AZD1222 recipients. Possibly, clonal diversity was underestimated; donors were largely white British and included more females.

Sequenced material: peripheral blood, taken 28 days after the second dose of the MenACWY control vaccine. The V gene is TRBV6-2 or TRBV6-3, the J gene TRBJ2-7; 8 bases are shared with TRBD2. The sequence was collected from an adult who received the MenACWY meningococcal vaccine as a control. CDR3 nucleotide sequence: TGTGCCAGCAGTTACTGGGCTAGCGGGCTCTCCTACGAGCAGTACTTC. Encoded protein: CASSYWASGLSYEQYF.